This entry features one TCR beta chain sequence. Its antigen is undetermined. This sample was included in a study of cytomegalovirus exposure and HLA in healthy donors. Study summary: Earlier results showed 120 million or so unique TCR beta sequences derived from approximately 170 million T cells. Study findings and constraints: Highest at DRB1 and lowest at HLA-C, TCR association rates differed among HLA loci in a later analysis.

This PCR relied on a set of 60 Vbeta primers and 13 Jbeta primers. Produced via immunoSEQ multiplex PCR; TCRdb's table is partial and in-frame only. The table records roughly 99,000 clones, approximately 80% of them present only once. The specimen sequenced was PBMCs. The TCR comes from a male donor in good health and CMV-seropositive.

The CDR3 here is CASRLNRGNTEAFF. In nucleotides, the CDR3 is TGTGCCAGCAGATTGAACAGGGGGAACACTGAAGCTTTCTTT. The chain uses TRBV6-5 and TRBJ1-1; 7 bases map to TRBD1. The V gene end was trimmed by 6 bases and the J gene end by 1 base; junction bases not matched to a gene: 5. Germline V gives CDR1 MNHEY, CDR2 SVGAGI. The CDR3 contains 14 residues.